The clone carrying this T cell receptor beta chain was counted a few times. Its antigen is still unknown. This sample is drawn from a study of OX40 agonist ivuxolimab in advanced cancers. In the study overall: Ivuxolimab doses were 0.01, 0.1, 0.3, 1.5, 3 or 10 mg/kg every 2 weeks. Hepatocellular carcinoma, melanoma, renal cell or head and neck cancer occurred in dose-escalation patients. Study findings and constraints: Certain nonresponders likewise exhibited a low normalized T-cell clonal expansion.

Clones were sequenced by immunoSEQ multiplex PCR, and TCRdb holds only the in-frame ones, with some missing. The sample consists of approximately 65,000 clones, roughly 87% of them appearing once. The germline gives CDR1 SGHTA, CDR2 FQGNSA. Trimming took off 5 bases at V and 2 bases at J, with 13 bases between the two ends. The CDR3 is 15 residues long. The source was CD4+ or CD8+ T cells sorted from blood, collected in a trial of the OX40 agonist ivuxolimab. This clonotype was obtained from an adult with an advanced solid tumor such as melanoma, head and neck, liver or kidney cancer. The rearrangement uses TRBV7-2 and TRBJ2-1, with D perhaps TRBD1 (6 bases). CDR3 region: CASSVQGAPYNEQFF. The CDR3 DNA reads as TGTGCCAGCAGCGTACAGGGCGCTCCCTACAATGAGCAGTTCTTC.